Listed below are T cell receptor beta chains from one sample, sequenced in a study of T cell responses to AZD1222 COVID-19 vaccine. The protocol was immunoSEQ multiplex PCR, while the TCRdb copy is restricted to in-frame clones and leaves out a portion. The data contain 75,000 to 95,000 clones, around nine tenths of them singletons. The sequences come from peripheral blood, collected on day 0 of AZD1222 vaccination. All receptors derive from an adult in good health. Each CDR3 is given with its conserved first and last residue. The D gene is left open where the match is weak. Clone size appears in some rows only: once, few, many, or a class for an expanded clone.

J | V | D | size | DNA | CDR3
TRBJ1-4 | TRBV5-5 | . | . | TGTGCCAGCAGCTTGGGAACTAGCTCGTTATCAACTAATGAAAAACTGTTTTTT | CASSLGTSSLSTNEKLFF
TRBJ1-1 | TRBV12-3/TRBV12-4 | . | once | TGTGCCAGCGAGGCGGGTATGAACACTGAAGCTTTCTTT | CASEAGMNTEAFF
TRBJ2-2 | TRBV2 | . | . | TGTGCCAGCAGTGAAGCGGCAGGGAGGACCGGGGAGCTGTTTTTT | CASSEAAGRTGELFF
TRBJ1-1 | TRBV7-3 | TRBD1 | . | TGTGCCAGCAGCCCCGGGACAGCGAACACTGAAGCTTTCTTT | CASSPGTANTEAFF
TRBJ2-7 | TRBV7-9 | . | . | TGTGCCAGCAGCCCAACTGGCCAGGGAAGGGGATCCGGTGAGCAGTACTTC | CASSPTGQGRGSGEQYF
TRBJ2-1 | TRBV10-3 | . | . | TGTGCCGGCGGGGCGGACTCCTACAATGAGCAGTTCTTC | CAGGADSYNEQFF
TRBJ2-1 | TRBV24-1 | . | few | TGTGCCACCAGCGGGTACCCCTCGGATGAGCAGTTCTTC | CATSGYPSDEQFF
TRBJ1-1 | TRBV4-1 | TRBD1 | . | TGCGCCAGCAGCCAACGACAGGGCACTGAAGCTTTCTTT | CASSQRQGTEAFF
TRBJ1-5 | TRBV18 | TRBD1 | . | TGTGCCAGCTCTCAGGGGAGGGACAGAAATCAGCCCCAGCATTTT | CASSQGRDRNQPQHF
TRBJ2-7 | TRBV6-1 | . | few | TGTGCCAGCAGTGAAGTAGGGGGGGGCTACGAGCAGTACTTC | CASSEVGGGYEQYF
TRBJ2-1 | TRBV9 | TRBD2 | once | TGTGCCAGCAGCGTAGCTCTGATAGCGGGAGGGCTTTCAGAGCAGTTCTTC | CASSVALIAGGLSEQFF
TRBJ2-3 | TRBV7-6 | . | . | TGTGCCAGCAGCCCTATTGGGACCCCCAAGGCGGATACGCAGTATTTT | CASSPIGTPKADTQYF
TRBJ2-2 | TRBV14 | . | . | TGTGCCAGCAGCCAAGAACTTAGCGGGGAGCTGTTTTTT | CASSQELSGELFF
TRBJ2-7 | TRBV5-8 | . | . | TGTGCCAGCAGCTCACGAGAATGGTACGAGCAGTACTTC | CASSSREWYEQYF
TRBJ1-2 | TRBV15 | . | . | TGTGCCACCAGCAGAGCTTCTACAGGGCTCTATGGCTACACCTTC | CATSRASTGLYGYTF
TRBJ1-1 | TRBV30 | TRBD1 | . | TGTGCCTGGGGAGGACAGGGGGAAGCTTTCTTT | CAWGGQGEAFF
TRBJ2-1 | TRBV27 | TRBD1 | . | TGTGCCAGCAGTTTGCATCCCGGGACAGGGGACTACAATGAGCAGTTCTTC | CASSLHPGTGDYNEQFF
TRBJ2-3 | TRBV6-5 | . | . | TGTGCCAGCACCGCCCATCAAACGGCGGATACGCAGTATTTT | CASTAHQTADTQYF
TRBJ2-5 | TRBV7-2 | TRBD2 | . | TGTGCCAGCAGCTTAGGGAGGGGTAGCGGGAAGCAAGAGACCCAGTACTTC | CASSLGRGSGKQETQYF
TRBJ2-3 | TRBV19 | . | . | TGTGCCAGTAGTATAGCTGTGACGGGCACAGATACGCAGTATTTT | CASSIAVTGTDTQYF
TRBJ1-1 | TRBV12-3/TRBV12-4 | . | . | TGTGCCAGCAGTTTTCGATCGAGCACTGAAGCTTTCTTT | CASSFRSSTEAFF
TRBJ1-1 | TRBV3-1/TRBV3-2 | . | once | TGTGCCAGCAGCCAAGCCCTTGAAGCTTTCTTT | CASSQALEAFF
TRBJ2-1 | TRBV4-2 | . | . | TGTGCCAGCAGCCAAGACCCAGGGCGAAGGGACAATGAGCAGTTCTTC | CASSQDPGRRDNEQFF
TRBJ2-2 | TRBV12-3/TRBV12-4 | . | . | TGTGCCAGCAGCAGCGGGGAGCTGTTTTTT | CASSSGELFF
TRBJ1-5 | TRBV7-9 | . | . | TGTGCCAGCAGCCCCTATAACAATCAGCCCCAGCATTTT | CASSPYNNQPQHF
TRBJ1-2 | TRBV7-9 | . | once | TGTGCCAGCAGCCTAGGACAGAACGTCTATGGCTACACCTTC | CASSLGQNVYGYTF
TRBJ2-5 | TRBV29-1 | . | . | TGCAGCGTTGATGATGCGGGAGAGACCCAGTACTTC | CSVDDAGETQYF
TRBJ1-6 | TRBV5-8 | TRBD1 | . | TGTGCCAGCAGCTTGGGAGGACAGGGGGCGCGGTCACCCCTCCACTTT | CASSLGGQGARSPLHF
TRBJ2-1 | TRBV7-9 | . | . | TGTGCCAGCAGCTTAGATCTGGGTGGATATGGCTATGAGCAGTTCTTC | CASSLDLGGYGYEQFF
TRBJ2-2 | TRBV19 | TRBD1 | once | TGTGCCAGTAGTACGGGGACAGGGGCGGGATTCACCGGGGAGCTGTTTTTT | CASSTGTGAGFTGELFF
TRBJ1-3 | TRBV29-1 | . | . | TGCAGCGTTGCCCGCCCAGGGACTGGAAACACCATATATTTT | CSVARPGTGNTIYF
TRBJ1-5 | TRBV6-1 | TRBD1 | few | TGTGCCAGCAGTGCCCGATCCCCGGACAGGGGGCGCAGGCAGCCCCAGCATTTT | CASSARSPDRGRRQPQHF
TRBJ2-1 | TRBV5-5 | TRBD1 | once | TGTGCCAGCAGCTTGGGACAGGGGGCCCACAATGAGCAGTTCTTC | CASSLGQGAHNEQFF
TRBJ1-5 | TRBV7-2 | . | . | TGTGCCAGCAGCTTAGGTTCTCGGGGTGACAGCCCCCAGCATTTT | CASSLGSRGDSPQHF
TRBJ1-6 | TRBV5-1 | . | . | TGCGCCAGCAGCCCTACCGGGGCTGATTCACCCCTCCACTTT | CASSPTGADSPLHF
TRBJ2-7 | TRBV30 | . | few | TGTGCCTGGAGTCATAGCTACGAGCAGTACTTC | CAWSHSYEQYF
TRBJ1-5 | TRBV11-2 | . | . | TGTGCCAGCAGCACACAGGAGAATCAGCCCCAGCATTTT | CASSTQENQPQHF
TRBJ2-7 | TRBV5-1 | . | . | TGCGCCAGCAGCCCAAATACCGGGGACTCCTACGAGCAGTACTTC | CASSPNTGDSYEQYF
TRBJ1-4 | TRBV14 | TRBD1 | . | TGTGCCAGCAGCAAAGGACAGGGTGGTGAAAAACTGTTTTTT | CASSKGQGGEKLFF
TRBJ2-3 | TRBV7-2 | . | . | TGTGCCAGCAGCTTACAAGTGGGACTTATCACAGATACGCAGTATTTT | CASSLQVGLITDTQYF